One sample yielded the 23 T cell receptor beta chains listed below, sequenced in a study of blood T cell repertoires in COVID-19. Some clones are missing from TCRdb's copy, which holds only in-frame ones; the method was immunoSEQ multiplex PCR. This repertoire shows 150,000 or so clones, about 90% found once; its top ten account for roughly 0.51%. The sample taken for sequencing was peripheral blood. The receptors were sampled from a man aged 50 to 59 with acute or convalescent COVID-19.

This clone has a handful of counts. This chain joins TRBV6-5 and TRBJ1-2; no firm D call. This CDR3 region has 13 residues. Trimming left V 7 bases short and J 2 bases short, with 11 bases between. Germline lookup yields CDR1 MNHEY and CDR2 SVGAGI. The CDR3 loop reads CASKVDNNYGYTF. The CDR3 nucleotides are TGTGCCAGCAAAGTCGACAACAACTATGGCTACACCTTC.

The CDR3 is CASSVEARAGNTGELFF. CDR3 DNA: TGTGCCAGCAGCGTAGAGGCCCGCGCGGGGAACACCGGGGAGCTGTTTTTT. The chain employs TRBV9 and TRBJ2-2; D perhaps matches TRBD2 (5 bases). The CDR3 totals 17 residues. V lost 0 bases and J 1 base, leaving 13 bases between the germline ends. CDR1 is SGDLS, CDR2 YYNGEE, per germline.

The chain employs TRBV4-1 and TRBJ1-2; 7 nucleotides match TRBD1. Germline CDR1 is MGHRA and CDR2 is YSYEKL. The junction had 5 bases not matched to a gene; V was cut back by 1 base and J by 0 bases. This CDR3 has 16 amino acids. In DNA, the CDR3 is TGCGCCAGCAGCCAAGTGACAGGGATAGCTAACTATGGCTACACCTTC. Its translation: CASSQVTGIANYGYTF.

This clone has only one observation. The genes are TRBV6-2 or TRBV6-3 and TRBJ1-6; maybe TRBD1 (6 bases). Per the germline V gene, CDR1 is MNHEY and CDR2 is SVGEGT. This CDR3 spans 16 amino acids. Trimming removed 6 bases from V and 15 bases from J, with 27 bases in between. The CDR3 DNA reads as TGTGCCAGCAGCCAGCCGGGACACCTTGCGCCAACGATCCTCCACTTT. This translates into CASSQPGHLAPTILHF.

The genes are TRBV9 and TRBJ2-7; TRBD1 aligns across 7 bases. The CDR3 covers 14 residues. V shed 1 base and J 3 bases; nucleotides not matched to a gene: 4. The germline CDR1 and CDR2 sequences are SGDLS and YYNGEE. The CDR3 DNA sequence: TGTGCCAGCAGCGTACCGGGACAGCGCTACGAGCAGTACGTC. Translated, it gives CASSVPGQRYEQYV.

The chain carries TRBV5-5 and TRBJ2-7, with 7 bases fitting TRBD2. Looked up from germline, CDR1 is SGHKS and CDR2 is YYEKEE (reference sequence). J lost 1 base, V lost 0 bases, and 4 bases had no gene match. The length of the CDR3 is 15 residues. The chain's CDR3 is CASSLVASGSYEQYF. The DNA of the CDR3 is TGTGCCAGCAGCTTGGTGGCTAGCGGTTCCTACGAGCAGTACTTC. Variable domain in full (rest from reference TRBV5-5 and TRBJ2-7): DAGVTQSPTHLIKTRGQQVTLRCSPISGHKSVSWYQQVLGQGPQFIFQYYEKEERGRGNFPDRFSARQFPNYSSELNVNALLLGDSALYLCASSLVASGSYEQYFGPGTRLTVT.

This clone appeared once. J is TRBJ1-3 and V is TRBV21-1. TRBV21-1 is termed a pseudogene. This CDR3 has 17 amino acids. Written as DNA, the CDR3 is TGTGCCAGCAGCAAAGTTCCCATGGGAGGCTCTGGAAACACCATATATTTT. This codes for CASSKVPMGGSGNTIYF.

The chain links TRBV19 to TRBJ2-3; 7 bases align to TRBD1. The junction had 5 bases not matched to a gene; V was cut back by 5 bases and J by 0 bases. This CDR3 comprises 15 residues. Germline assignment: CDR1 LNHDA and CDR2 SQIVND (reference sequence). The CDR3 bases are TGTGCCAGTAGTGAGACAGGGTCTAGCACAGATACGCAGTATTTT. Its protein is CASSETGSSTDTQYF. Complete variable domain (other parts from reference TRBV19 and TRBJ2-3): DGGITQSPKYLFRKEGQNVTLSCEQNLNHDAMYWYRQDPGQGLRLIYYSQIVNDFQKGDIAEGYSVSREKKESFPLTVTSAQKNPTAFYLCASSETGSSTDTQYFGPGTRLTVL.

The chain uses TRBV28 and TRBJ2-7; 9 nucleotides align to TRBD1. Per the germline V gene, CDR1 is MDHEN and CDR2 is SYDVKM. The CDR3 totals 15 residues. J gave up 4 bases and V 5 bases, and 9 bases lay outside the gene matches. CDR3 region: CASSTTGTGTYEQYV. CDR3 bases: TGTGCCAGCAGTACAACCGGGACAGGGACTTACGAGCAGTACGTC.

CDR3 DNA: TGCGCCAGCAGCCCCACAGGGGGGGGTTCACCCCTCCACTTT. Its translation is CASSPTGGGSPLHF. J is TRBJ1-6 and V is TRBV4-1; 8 positions agree with TRBD1. Per the germline V gene, CDR1 is MGHRA and CDR2 is YSYEKL. J gave up 9 bases and V 4 bases, and 5 bases lay outside the gene matches. The CDR3 is 14 residues long.

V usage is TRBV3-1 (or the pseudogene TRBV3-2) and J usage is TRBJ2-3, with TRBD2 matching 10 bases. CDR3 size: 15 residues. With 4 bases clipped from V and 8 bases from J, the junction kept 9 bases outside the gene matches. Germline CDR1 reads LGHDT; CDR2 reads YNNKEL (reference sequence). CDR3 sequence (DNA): TGTGCCAGCAGCCCCCCCCTAGCGGGAGCGGGTACGCAGTATTTT. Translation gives CASSPPLAGAGTQYF.

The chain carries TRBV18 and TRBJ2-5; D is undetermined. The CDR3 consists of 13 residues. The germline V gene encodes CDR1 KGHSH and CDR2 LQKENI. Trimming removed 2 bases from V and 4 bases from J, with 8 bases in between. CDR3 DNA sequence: TGTGCCAGCTCACCAAACGGTTTAGAGACCCAGTACTTC. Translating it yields CASSPNGLETQYF.

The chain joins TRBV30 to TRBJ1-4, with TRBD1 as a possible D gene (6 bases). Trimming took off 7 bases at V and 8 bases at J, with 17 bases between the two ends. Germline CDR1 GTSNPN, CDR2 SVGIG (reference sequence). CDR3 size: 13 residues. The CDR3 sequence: CALGTPEWEKLFF. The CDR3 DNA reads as TGTGCCTTAGGGACACCCGAATGGGAAAAACTGTTTTTT.

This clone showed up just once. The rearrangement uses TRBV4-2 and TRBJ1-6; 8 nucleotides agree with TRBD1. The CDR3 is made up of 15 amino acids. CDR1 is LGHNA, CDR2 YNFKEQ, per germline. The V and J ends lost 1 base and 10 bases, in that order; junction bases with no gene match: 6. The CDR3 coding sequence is TGTGCCAGCAGCCAAGGACGGACAGGGCACTCACCCCTCCACTTT. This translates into CASSQGRTGHSPLHF.

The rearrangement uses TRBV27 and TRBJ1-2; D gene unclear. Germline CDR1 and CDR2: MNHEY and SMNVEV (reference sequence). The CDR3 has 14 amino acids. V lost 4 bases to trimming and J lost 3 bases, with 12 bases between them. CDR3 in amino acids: CASSSPGGYYGYTF. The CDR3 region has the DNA TGTGCCAGCAGTTCCCCGGGAGGGTACTATGGCTACACCTTC.

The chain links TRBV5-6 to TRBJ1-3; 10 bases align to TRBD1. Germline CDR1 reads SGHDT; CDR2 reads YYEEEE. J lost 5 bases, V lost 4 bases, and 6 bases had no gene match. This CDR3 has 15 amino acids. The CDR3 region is CASSTGTGVRNTIYF. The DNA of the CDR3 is TGTGCCAGCAGCACCGGGACAGGGGTTAGAAACACCATATATTTT. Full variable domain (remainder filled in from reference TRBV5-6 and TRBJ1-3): DAGVTQSPTHLIKTRGQQVTLRCSPKSGHDTVSWYQQALGQGPQFIFQYYEEEERQRGNFPDRFSGHQFPNYSSELNVNALLLGDSALYLCASSTGTGVRNTIYFGEGSWLTVV.

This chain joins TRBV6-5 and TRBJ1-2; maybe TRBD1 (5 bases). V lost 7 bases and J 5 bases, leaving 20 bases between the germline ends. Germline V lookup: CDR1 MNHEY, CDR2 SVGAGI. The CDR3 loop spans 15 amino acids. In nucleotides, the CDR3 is TGTGCCAGCATTAAGACCGCAGGGTTGGGATATGGCTACACCTTC. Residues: CASIKTAGLGYGYTF.

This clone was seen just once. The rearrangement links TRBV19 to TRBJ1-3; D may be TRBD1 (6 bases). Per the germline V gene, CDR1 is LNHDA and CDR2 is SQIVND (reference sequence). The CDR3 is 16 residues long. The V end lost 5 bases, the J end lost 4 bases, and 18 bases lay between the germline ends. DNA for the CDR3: TGTGCCAGTAGTGCCCAGGGGTATTGGACCGGAAACACCATATATTTT. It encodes CASSAQGYWTGNTIYF.

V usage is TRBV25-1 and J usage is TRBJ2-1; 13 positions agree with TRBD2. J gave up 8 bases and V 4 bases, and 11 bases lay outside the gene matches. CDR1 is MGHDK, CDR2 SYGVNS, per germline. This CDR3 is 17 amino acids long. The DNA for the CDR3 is TGTGCCAGCAGTGTTGCCAGGGGGACTAGCGGGAATTATGAGCAGTTCTTC. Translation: CASSVARGTSGNYEQFF.

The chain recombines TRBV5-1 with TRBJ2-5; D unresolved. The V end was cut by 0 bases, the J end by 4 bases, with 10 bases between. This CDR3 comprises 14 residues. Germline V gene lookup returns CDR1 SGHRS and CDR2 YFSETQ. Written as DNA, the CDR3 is TGCGCCAGCAGCTTGGGACTGGATGGAGAGACCCAGTACTTC. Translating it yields CASSLGLDGETQYF. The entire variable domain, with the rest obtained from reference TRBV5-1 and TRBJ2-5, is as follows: KAGVTQTPRYLIKTRGQQVTLSCSPISGHRSVSWYQQTPGQGLQFLFEYFSETQRNKGNFPGRFSGRQFSNSRSEMNVSTLELGDSALYLCASSLGLDGETQYFGPGTRLLVL.

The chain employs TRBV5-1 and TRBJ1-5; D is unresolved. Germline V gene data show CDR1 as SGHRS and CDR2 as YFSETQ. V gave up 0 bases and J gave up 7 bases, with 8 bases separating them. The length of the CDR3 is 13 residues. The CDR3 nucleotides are TGCGCCAGCAGCTTGGACCGGGAGCAGCCCCAGCATTTT. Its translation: CASSLDREQPQHF.

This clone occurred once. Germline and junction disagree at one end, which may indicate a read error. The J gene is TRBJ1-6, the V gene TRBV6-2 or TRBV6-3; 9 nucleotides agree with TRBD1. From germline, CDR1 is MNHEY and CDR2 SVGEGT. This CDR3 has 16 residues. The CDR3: CVSSPGTGLWNSPLHF. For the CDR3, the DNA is TGTGTCAGCAGTCCCGGGACAGGGCTGTGGAATTCACCCCTCCACTTT.

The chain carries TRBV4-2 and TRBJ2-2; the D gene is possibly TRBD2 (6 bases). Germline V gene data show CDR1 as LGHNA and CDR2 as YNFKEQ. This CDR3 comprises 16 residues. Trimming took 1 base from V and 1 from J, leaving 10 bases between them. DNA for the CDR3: TGTGCCAGCAGCCAAGTGGCGGGGCAGAACACCGGGGAGCTGTTTTTT. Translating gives CASSQVAGQNTGELFF.